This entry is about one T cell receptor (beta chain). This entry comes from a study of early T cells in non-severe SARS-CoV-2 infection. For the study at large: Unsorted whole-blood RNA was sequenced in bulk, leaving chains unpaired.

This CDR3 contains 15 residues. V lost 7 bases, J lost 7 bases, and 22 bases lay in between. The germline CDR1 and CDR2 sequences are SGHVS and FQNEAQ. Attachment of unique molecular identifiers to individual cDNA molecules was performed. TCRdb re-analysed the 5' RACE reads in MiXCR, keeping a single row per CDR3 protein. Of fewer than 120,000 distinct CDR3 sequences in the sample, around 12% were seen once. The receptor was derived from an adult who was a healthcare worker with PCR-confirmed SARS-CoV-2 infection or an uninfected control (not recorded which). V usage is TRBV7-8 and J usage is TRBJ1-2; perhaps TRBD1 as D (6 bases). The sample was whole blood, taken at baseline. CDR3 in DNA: TGTGCCAGCACCCCGGGCCCAGGGGCGGTTCGTGGCTACACCTTC. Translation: CASTPGPGAVRGYTF.